The 13 T cell receptor beta chains given below trace back to one sample, sequenced in a study of technical replicates of blood from a few donors. Produced via immunoSEQ multiplex PCR; TCRdb's table is partial and in-frame only. Of about 79,000 clones detected, approximately 91% appear once; the ten largest clones hold about 0.35%. The sequencing sample was made of T cells isolated from PBMCs. The receptors derive from a human donor in good health. Some clones in this sample may be carry-over from other donors' samples.

This chain uses TRBV9 with TRBJ2-2, with TRBD2 matching 10 bases. The V and J ends lost 0 bases and 6 bases, in that order; junction bases with no gene match: 8. Germline loops: CDR1 SGDLS, CDR2 YYNGEE. The length of the CDR3 is 17 residues. This CDR3 reads CASSVAGSGRTAGELFF. CDR3 nucleotides: TGTGCCAGCAGCGTAGCTGGTAGCGGGAGGACAGCCGGGGAGCTGTTTTTT.

The CDR3 is CASSRADLSGVLADTQYF. The DNA for the CDR3 is TGCGCCAGCAGCCGAGCCGATTTGTCGGGAGTCTTAGCAGATACGCAGTATTTT. The chain joins TRBV4-3 to TRBJ2-3; maybe TRBD2 (6 bases). This CDR3 is 18 amino acids long. V lost 4 bases and J lost 4, with 24 bases in between. Germline assignment: CDR1 LGHNA and CDR2 YSLEER.

The rearrangement uses TRBV28 and TRBJ2-2, with 7 positions matching TRBD1. Germline V lookup: CDR1 MDHEN, CDR2 SYDVKM. V lost 4 bases and J lost 4; bases outside the gene matches: 0. This CDR3 is 13 amino acids long. The CDR3 DNA follows: TGTGCCAGCAGTTCAGGGGGCACCGGGGAGCTGTTTTTT. Translation: CASSSGGTGELFF.

The V gene is TRBV19, the J gene TRBJ2-3; 8 bases map to TRBD1. The germline V gene has CDR1 LNHDA and CDR2 SQIVND (reference sequence). This CDR3 spans 13 amino acids. V lost 6 bases and J lost 3; bases outside the gene matches: 2. The CDR3 loop is CASRDRVTDTQYF. CDR3 sequence (DNA): TGTGCCAGTAGGGACAGGGTAACAGATACGCAGTATTTT.

This clone was detected only once. V is TRBV6-5 and J is TRBJ1-3, with D uncertain. V was trimmed by 6 bases and J by 0 bases, leaving 9 bases between them. This CDR3 is built from 14 residues. The germline V gene has CDR1 MNHEY and CDR2 SVGAGI. CDR3 in DNA: TGTGCCAGCAGCTCGGGGTTCTCTGGAAACACCATATATTTT. Residues: CASSSGFSGNTIYF.

This clone showed up just once. J is TRBJ2-7 and V is TRBV7-9; D possibly corresponds to TRBD2 (6 bases). Germline values: CDR1 SEHNR, CDR2 FQNEAQ (reference sequence). This CDR3 is 15 amino acids long. Trimming took off 1 base at V and 0 bases at J, with 10 bases between the two ends. In DNA, the CDR3 is TGTGCCAGCAGCTTAGGGGAGGACTTCTCCTACGAGCAGTACTTC. It translates to CASSLGEDFSYEQYF.

This chain connects TRBV6-4 to TRBJ2-3, with D possibly TRBD1 on 6 matching bases. This CDR3 spans 15 amino acids. The V gene's germline CDR1 is MRHNA and CDR2 SNTAGT. V was shortened by 1 base and J by 2 bases, with 10 bases between the two germline ends. CDR3 in DNA: TGTGCCAGCAGTGACTTAACAGGGCCCACAGATACGCAGTATTTT. This encodes CASSDLTGPTDTQYF.

Details on this clone: Other DNA sequences in this sample translate to the same CDR3. The chain joins TRBV11-2 to TRBJ2-5; TRBD1 is a possible D gene (6 bases). This CDR3 comprises 14 residues. V dropped 3 bases and J dropped 2 bases, with 10 bases sitting between them. Germline V gene data show CDR1 as SGHAT and CDR2 as FQNNGV. CDR3 sequence: CASSFSRGQETQYF. The CDR3, as DNA: TGTGCCAGCAGCTTCTCTAGGGGGCAAGAGACCCAGTACTTC.

This sequence joins TRBV6-5 and TRBJ1-1; tentative D call: TRBD1 (5 bases). Germline loops: CDR1 MNHEY, CDR2 SVGAGI. CDR3 length: 12 amino acids. Trimming stripped 5 bases from V and 10 bases from J, with 14 bases between. The CDR3 DNA reads TGTGCCAGCAGTGACAGTGGATACATAGCTTTCTTT. This sequence encodes CASSDSGYIAFF.

The V call is TRBV11-3, the J call TRBJ2-1, with D perhaps TRBD1 (6 bases). The CDR3 is 14 residues long. Looked up from germline, CDR1 is SGHNT and CDR2 is YENEEA. V lost 4 bases and J 0 bases, leaving 7 bases between the germline ends. DNA for the CDR3: TGTGCCAGCAGCTCGGACAGCTCCTACAATGAGCAGTTCTTC. Protein product: CASSSDSSYNEQFF.

The chain uses TRBV2 and TRBJ2-3, with a weak D call TRBD1 (5 bases). There are 16 residues in the CDR3. The ends were cut back, 8 bases at V and 4 bases at J, with 22 bases in the middle. Looked up from germline, CDR1 is SNHLY and CDR2 is FYNNEI. In nucleotides, the CDR3 is TGTGCCAGCGTGTCCCAGGCGGCAAGGGGCCCAGATACGCAGTATTTT. Amino acid sequence: CASVSQAARGPDTQYF.

The V gene is TRBV5-4, the J gene TRBJ2-5; 12 bases map to TRBD2. Germline CDR1 SGHNT, CDR2 YYREEE (reference sequence). CDR3 length: 15 amino acids. Trimming removed 4 bases from V and 1 base from J; junction bases left unmatched: 2. CDR3 residues: CASSRGLAGQETQYF. CDR3 sequence (DNA): TGTGCCAGCAGCAGGGGACTAGCGGGCCAAGAGACCCAGTACTTC.

The rearrangement uses TRBV9 and TRBJ2-5; D gene ambiguous. Between the trimmed V and J ends, which lost 0 bases and 4 bases, there was a span of 13 bases. The germline V gene has CDR1 SGDLS and CDR2 YYNGEE. This CDR3 is 15 amino acids long. CDR3 sequence (DNA): TGTGCCAGCAGCGTAGCAGGCCGCAGCCCAGAGACCCAGTACTTC. Its translation is CASSVAGRSPETQYF.